The clone carrying this T cell receptor (beta chain) was recorded a few times. The antigen is not known. The data originate from a study of CD8 T cells in ankylosing spondylitis. The CDR3 spans 12 residues. CDR1 is DFQATT and CDR2 is SNEGSKA in the germline V gene (reference sequence). V shed 4 bases, J shed 4 bases, and the junction held 2 bases outside the gene matches. Findings of the study overall: For ankylosing spondylitis blood, a TCR beta motif of several highly homologous variants appeared characteristic.

TCRdb analysed the 5' RACE reads with MiXCR anew, one entry per CDR3 protein. The sample has 100,000 or so distinct CDR3 sequences; roughly 9% are singletons. The sequenced sample was blood, either unsorted or a sorted T cell fraction (not recorded which). The sequence derives from a male donor with ankylosing spondylitis. The genes are TRBV20-1 and TRBJ2-5, with 8 bases lining up with TRBD1. This CDR3 reads CSANRGRETQYF. The CDR3 DNA follows: TGCAGTGCTAACAGGGGGAGAGAGACCCAGTACTTC.